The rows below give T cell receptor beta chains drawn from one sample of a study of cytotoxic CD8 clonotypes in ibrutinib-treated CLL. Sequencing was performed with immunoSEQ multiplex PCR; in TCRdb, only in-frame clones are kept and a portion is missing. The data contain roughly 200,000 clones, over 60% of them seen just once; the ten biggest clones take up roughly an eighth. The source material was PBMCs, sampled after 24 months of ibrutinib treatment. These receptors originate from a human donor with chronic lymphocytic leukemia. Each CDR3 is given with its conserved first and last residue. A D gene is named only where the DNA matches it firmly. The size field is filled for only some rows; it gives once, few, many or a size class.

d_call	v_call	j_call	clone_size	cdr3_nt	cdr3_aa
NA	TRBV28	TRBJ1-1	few	TGTGCCAGCGGAAACAGGGAAAGGGGGAACACTGAAGCTTTCTTT	CASGNRERGNTEAFF
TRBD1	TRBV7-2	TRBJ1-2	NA	TGCGCCAGCAGCCAATCCGGGACAGGGAACTATGGCTACACCTTC	CASSQSGTGNYGYTF
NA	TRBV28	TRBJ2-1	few	TGTGCCAGCTCAACGGGACAACTAGGCTATGAGCAGTTCTTC	CASSTGQLGYEQFF
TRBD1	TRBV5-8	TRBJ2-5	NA	TGTGCCAGCAGCTTGAGGGGGCATAGGTGGGAGACCCAGTACTTC	CASSLRGHRWETQYF
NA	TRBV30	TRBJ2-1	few	TGTGCCTGGAGGGGTCCTAGCGCGGGCAATGAGCAGTTCTTC	CAWRGPSAGNEQFF
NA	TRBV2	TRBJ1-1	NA	TGTGCCAGCAGTGAAGGTGGCAGAGGAAACACTGAAGCTTTCTTT	CASSEGGRGNTEAFF
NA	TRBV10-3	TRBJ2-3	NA	TGTGCCATCAGTGGGGAAGGGGCTCGCACAGATACGCAGTATTTT	CAISGEGARTDTQYF
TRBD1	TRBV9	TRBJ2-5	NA	TGTGCCAGCAGCGTGACAGGGGGCTTTGAGACCCAGTACTTC	CASSVTGGFETQYF
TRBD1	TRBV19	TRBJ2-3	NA	TGTGCCAGTAGGGACAGGGGGCACGCAGATACGCAGTATTTT	CASRDRGHADTQYF
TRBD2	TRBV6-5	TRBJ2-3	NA	TGTGCCAGCAGTTACTCGGGACTAGGAACAGATACGCAGTATTTT	CASSYSGLGTDTQYF
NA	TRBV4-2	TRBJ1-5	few	TGTGCCAGCAGCCTTGAACGACAGAAGAATCAGCCCCAGCATTTT	CASSLERQKNQPQHF
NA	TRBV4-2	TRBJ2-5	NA	TGTGCCAGCAGCGAAAGAGAAGAGACCCAGTACTTC	CASSEREETQYF
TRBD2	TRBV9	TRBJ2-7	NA	TGTGCCAGCAGCGTAGAGCTCGAGCGGGAGGGCCGCGAAGGAGAGCAGTACTTC	CASSVELEREGREGEQYF
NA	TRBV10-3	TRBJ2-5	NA	TGTGCCATCGGGTTCCAAGAGACCCAGTACTTC	CAIGFQETQYF
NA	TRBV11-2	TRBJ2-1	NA	TGTGCCAGCAGCTTAGGTGGGGCCAACAATGAGCAGTTCTTC	CASSLGGANNEQFF
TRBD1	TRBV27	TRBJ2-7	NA	TGTGCCAGCAGTATACAGGGGGTCGCCTACGAGCAGTACTTC	CASSIQGVAYEQYF
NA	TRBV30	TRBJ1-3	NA	TGTGCCTGGAGTGTACTCGGCCGCTCTGGAAACACCATATATTTT	CAWSVLGRSGNTIYF
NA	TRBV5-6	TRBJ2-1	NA	TGTGCCAGCAGCGGAACCAGTCTTGAGCAGTTCTTC	CASSGTSLEQFF
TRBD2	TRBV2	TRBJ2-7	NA	TGTGCCAGCAGTGACGCGGGGGGCTTCTACGAGCAGTACTTC	CASSDAGGFYEQYF
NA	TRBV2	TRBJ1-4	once	TGTGCCAGCAGGTTGTTAGATGCAACTAATGAAAAACTGTTTTTT	CASRLLDATNEKLFF
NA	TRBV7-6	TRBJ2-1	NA	TGTGCCAGCAGTTCCAGACTAGACAATGAGCAGTTCTTC	CASSSRLDNEQFF
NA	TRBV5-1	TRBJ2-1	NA	TGCGCCAGCAGCTTGGCCGTGGCAGGGGGGAGCGTTGGCTACTACAATGAGCAGTTCTTC	CASSLAVAGGSVGYYNEQFF
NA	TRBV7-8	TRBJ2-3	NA	TGTGCCAGCAGCTTAGCGGGCCAAAGCACAGATACGCAGTATTTT	CASSLAGQSTDTQYF